This is a list of T cell receptor beta chains from one sample in a study of cytomegalovirus exposure and HLA in healthy donors. Data came from immunoSEQ multiplex PCR; TCRdb stores just in-frame clones and leaves some out. The sample contains about 150,000 clones, over 70% of which appear only once. The sample comprised PBMCs. The origin of the receptors is a young man in good health and CMV-seropositive. CDR3s include the opening cysteine and the closing phenylalanine or tryptophan. The order of the fields is CDR3 DNA, CDR3 protein, J gene, V gene, clone size, D gene. D genes are given only for firm matches. Clone sizes are given selectively: once, few, many, or a class where the clone is expanded.

TGTGCCAGCAGTGCTCTCCACCGGCAGCCCCAGCATTTT,CASSALHRQPQHF,TRBJ1-5,TRBV6-1,few,-
TGTGCCACAGAGACAGAAAACTATGGCTACACCTTC,CATETENYGYTF,TRBJ1-2,TRBV28,-,-
TGTGCCAGCAGTTTAGAGGGGACTGGGTTGGCCAAAAACATTCAGTACTTC,CASSLEGTGLAKNIQYF,TRBJ2-4,TRBV28,once,-
TGTGCCAGCAACCCAGGGGGCTCCTACAATGAGCAGTTCTTC,CASNPGGSYNEQFF,TRBJ2-1,TRBV28,-,TRBD1
TGTGCCAGCAGTATCGGGACAGGGACCTCTTCACCCCTCCACTTT,CASSIGTGTSSPLHF,TRBJ1-6,TRBV28,-,TRBD1
TGCGCCAGCAGCGAGCGGGGATACACCGGGGAGCTGTTTTTT,CASSERGYTGELFF,TRBJ2-2,TRBV6-5,-,TRBD2
TGTGCCAGCAGCTTGCTAGTAGGAGAGACCCAGTACTTC,CASSLLVGETQYF,TRBJ2-5,TRBV5-6,-,-
TGTGCCAGCAGCTTAGGAAATAGACTAGCGGGACCCTACGAGCAGTACTTC,CASSLGNRLAGPYEQYF,TRBJ2-7,TRBV7-8,few,TRBD2
TGTGCCTGGAGTCCCCCCGGGACTAGCGGGATGGGCGGGGAGCTGTTTTTT,CAWSPPGTSGMGGELFF,TRBJ2-2,TRBV30,-,TRBD2
TGTGCCAGCAGCTTAGGGGGCAACAATCAGCCCCAGCATTTT,CASSLGGNNQPQHF,TRBJ1-5,TRBV7-9,-,-
TGTGCCATCAGTGCGGGACTAGCGGGAGCTAGAGAGCAGTACTTC,CAISAGLAGAREQYF,TRBJ2-7,TRBV10-3,-,TRBD2
TGTGCCAGCAGCTCACGGTCGGGCCTAGCAAATGAGCAGTTCTTC,CASSSRSGLANEQFF,TRBJ2-1,TRBV11-3,-,-
TGCGCCAGCAGCGGGGGAGGCAGTTCCACCGGGGAGCTGTTTTTT,CASSGGGSSTGELFF,TRBJ2-2,TRBV5-1,-,-
TGTGCCAGCTCACCAATACAGGGGGCGGACACTGAAGCTTTCTTT,CASSPIQGADTEAFF,TRBJ1-1,TRBV18,once,TRBD1
TGCAGCGTCTCACAGGGGCAGGGCACCGGGGAGCTGTTTTTT,CSVSQGQGTGELFF,TRBJ2-2,TRBV29-1,-,TRBD1